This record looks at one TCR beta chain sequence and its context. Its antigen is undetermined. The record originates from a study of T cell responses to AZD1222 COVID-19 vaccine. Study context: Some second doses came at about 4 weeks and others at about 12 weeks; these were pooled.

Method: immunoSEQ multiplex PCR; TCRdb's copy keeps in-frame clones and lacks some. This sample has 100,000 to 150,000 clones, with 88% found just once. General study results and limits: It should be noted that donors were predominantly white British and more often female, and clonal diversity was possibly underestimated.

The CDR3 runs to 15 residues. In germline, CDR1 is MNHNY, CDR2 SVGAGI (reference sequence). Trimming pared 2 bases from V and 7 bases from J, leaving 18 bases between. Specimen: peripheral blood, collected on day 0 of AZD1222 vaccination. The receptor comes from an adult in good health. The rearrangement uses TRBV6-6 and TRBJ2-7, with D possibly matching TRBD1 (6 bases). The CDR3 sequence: CASSYDRDKFREQYF. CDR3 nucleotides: TGTGCCAGCAGTTACGACCGGGACAAGTTTAGAGAGCAGTACTTC.